The 13 T cell receptor beta chains presented below share a single source sample, sequenced in a study of T cells in Graves' hyperthyroidism and ophthalmopathy. Researchers took RNA transcripts and amplified the TCR beta CDR3 regions from them. The primer set for the first-round RT-PCR of the TCR CDR3 was HTBI. TCRdb fed the multiplex PCR reads into MiXCR, producing one record per CDR3 protein. The sample contains under 800,000 distinct CDR3 sequences, 12% to 15% of which appear only once. The sample consisted of blood. These receptors originate from a woman between 18 and 29 years old with Graves' hyperthyroidism.

This clonotype occurred a few times. The J gene is TRBJ2-7, the V gene TRBV2; 7 nucleotides match TRBD2. There are 17 residues in the CDR3. Germline V gives CDR1 SNHLY, CDR2 FYNNEI. Trimming cost V 6 bases and J 0 bases; bases outside gene matches: 14. CDR3 nucleotides: TGTGCCAGCAGCCCAAGACTAGCAGATTTGAGCTCCTACGAGCAGTACTTC. It is translated as CASSPRLADLSSYEQYF.

The chain employs TRBV19 and TRBJ1-1, with D uncertain. Between the trimmed V and J ends, which lost 2 bases and 2 bases, there was a span of 9 bases. CDR1 and CDR2 (germline): LNHDA, SQIVND (reference sequence). This CDR3 has 14 residues. CDR3 protein: CASSILHSNTEAFF. The CDR3 DNA follows: TGTGCCAGTAGTATATTACACAGTAACACTGAAGCTTTCTTT.

Turning to this clonotype: This may be a read error, as it is one base from a much larger clone. Because it lacks the conserved phenylalanine or tryptophan at the end, this CDR3 is likely a read error. The chain links TRBV7-2 to TRBJ2-3; possible D gene TRBD1, 5 bases. Trimming cost V 2 bases and J 5 bases, with 11 bases left between them. The CDR3 is 14 residues long. The germline gives CDR1 SGHTA, CDR2 FQGNSA. The CDR3 protein is CASSLRTNEDTQYS. CDR3 nucleotide sequence: TGTGCCAGCAGCTTAAGGACAAACGAAGATACGCAGTATTCT.

The rearrangement joins TRBV19 to TRBJ1-5; no clear D gene. The CDR3 extends over 14 amino acids. CDR1 is LNHDA, CDR2 SQIVND, per germline (reference sequence). Trimming pared 6 bases from V and 0 bases from J, leaving 9 bases between. The CDR3 is CASRVRYSNQPQHF. CDR3 bases: TGTGCCAGTAGAGTACGGTATAGCAATCAGCCCCAGCATTTT.

This clonotype was detected many times. This CDR3 reads CASSAWDRGLYEQYF. The CDR3 bases are TGTGCCAGCAGCGCTTGGGACAGGGGGCTCTACGAGCAGTACTTC. This chain uses TRBV11-2 with TRBJ2-7; 12 nucleotides agree with TRBD1. The CDR3 contains 15 residues. Germline lookup yields CDR1 SGHAT and CDR2 FQNNGV. J gave up 3 bases and V 5 bases, and 5 bases lay outside the gene matches.

Only a few counts were recorded for this clonotype. This chain links TRBV5-5 with TRBJ1-2; D possibly corresponds to TRBD1 (6 bases). The V end lost 3 bases, the J end lost 7 bases, and 13 bases lay between the germline ends. The CDR3 runs 13 residues. Germline V gene sequence: CDR1 SGHKS, CDR2 YYEKEE (reference sequence). In DNA, the CDR3 is TGTGCCAGCAGCTGGGACATTAGGTCTGGCTACACCTTC. Its translation is CASSWDIRSGYTF.

This clonotype was recorded many times. The chain combines TRBV10-3 with TRBJ2-7; TRBD1 might be the D (6 bases). V lost 3 bases and J 2 bases, leaving 14 bases between the germline ends. CDR1 and CDR2 (germline): ENHRY, SYGVKD. CDR3 size: 15 residues. CDR3 region: CAISDGDIEAYEQYF. CDR3 nucleotide sequence: TGTGCCATCAGTGATGGGGACATAGAGGCCTACGAGCAGTACTTC.

This clonotype was detected only a few times. J is TRBJ1-4 and V is TRBV19; 11 nucleotides agree with TRBD1. The J segment lost 2 bases and the V segment lost 3 bases, leaving 8 bases of the junction unmatched. The CDR3 runs to 18 residues. Germline lookup yields CDR1 LNHDA and CDR2 SQIVND (reference sequence). CDR3 protein: CASSISSRTGGTNEKLFF. DNA of the CDR3: TGTGCCAGTAGTATCTCTTCTAGGACAGGGGGCACTAATGAAAAACTGTTTTTT.

The chain couples TRBV19 to TRBJ1-1, with 7 bases aligning to TRBD1. This CDR3 region has 14 residues. V was clipped by 8 bases and J by 6 bases; unmatched bases: 12. Germline V gives CDR1 LNHDA, CDR2 SQIVND (reference sequence). CDR3: CASDAGTAGSEAFF. CDR3 coding DNA: TGTGCCAGTGACGCCGGGACAGCAGGCTCTGAAGCTTTCTTT.

Many counts were recorded for this clonotype. The gene calls are TRBV27 and TRBJ2-7; 10 nucleotides align to TRBD1. The V and J ends lost 3 bases and 2 bases, in that order; junction bases with no gene match: 4. The germline V gene encodes CDR1 MNHEY and CDR2 SMNVEV (reference sequence). The CDR3 extends over 15 amino acids. DNA of the CDR3: TGTGCCAGCAGTTTTGCCGGACAGGGGGCCTACGAGCAGTACTTC. Residues: CASSFAGQGAYEQYF.

V usage is TRBV19 and J usage is TRBJ2-7, with D perhaps TRBD1 (6 bases). The germline V gene encodes CDR1 LNHDA and CDR2 SQIVND (reference sequence). The CDR3 loop spans 15 amino acids. V lost 4 bases and J 0 bases, leaving 13 bases between the germline ends. This CDR3 reads CASSTDRRSSYEQYF. The CDR3 DNA is TGTGCCAGTAGTACTGACAGGAGGAGCTCCTACGAGCAGTACTTC.

This clonotype has ten or more counts. The chain is built from TRBV7-9 and TRBJ2-7; 9 bases align to TRBD1. The CDR3 totals 13 residues. J was trimmed by 7 bases and V by 5 bases; bases with no gene match: 6. Germline V gives CDR1 SEHNR, CDR2 FQNEAQ (reference sequence). CDR3 DNA: TGTGCCAGCAGCCCTTGGGACAGGGAGGAGCAGTACTTC. Protein sequence: CASSPWDREEQYF.

This clonotype has a handful of counts. The CDR3 region has the DNA TGTGCCAGCTCCCGTGGTTGGGATTCCTATGGCTACACCTTC. The encoded protein is CASSRGWDSYGYTF. This chain connects TRBV12-3 or TRBV12-4 to TRBJ1-2; D is uncertain. The CDR3 spans 14 residues. The V end lost 8 bases, the J end lost 4 bases, and 17 bases lay between the germline ends.